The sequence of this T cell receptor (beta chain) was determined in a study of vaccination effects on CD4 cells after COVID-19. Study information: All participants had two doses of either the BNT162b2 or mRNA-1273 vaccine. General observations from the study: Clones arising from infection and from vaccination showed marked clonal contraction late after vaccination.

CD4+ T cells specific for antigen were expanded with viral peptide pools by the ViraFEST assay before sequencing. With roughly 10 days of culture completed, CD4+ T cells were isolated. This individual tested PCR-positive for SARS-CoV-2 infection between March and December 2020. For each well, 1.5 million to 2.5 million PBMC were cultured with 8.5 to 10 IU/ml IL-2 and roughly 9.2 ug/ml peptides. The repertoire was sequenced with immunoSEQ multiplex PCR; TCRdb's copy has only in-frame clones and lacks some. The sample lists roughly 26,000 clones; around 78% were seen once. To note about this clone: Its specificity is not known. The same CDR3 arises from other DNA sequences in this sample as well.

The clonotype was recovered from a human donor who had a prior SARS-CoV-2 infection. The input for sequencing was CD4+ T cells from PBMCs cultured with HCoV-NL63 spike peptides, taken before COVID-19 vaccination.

The CDR3 sequence: CASSLIGYEQYF. CDR3 in DNA: TGTGCCAGCAGCTTGATCGGTTACGAGCAGTACTTC. This chain joins TRBV7-2 and TRBJ2-7, with D unresolved. Germline V gene data show CDR1 as SGHTA and CDR2 as FQGNSA. The CDR3 contains 12 residues. The V and J ends lost 3 bases and 4 bases respectively, with 7 bases between them.